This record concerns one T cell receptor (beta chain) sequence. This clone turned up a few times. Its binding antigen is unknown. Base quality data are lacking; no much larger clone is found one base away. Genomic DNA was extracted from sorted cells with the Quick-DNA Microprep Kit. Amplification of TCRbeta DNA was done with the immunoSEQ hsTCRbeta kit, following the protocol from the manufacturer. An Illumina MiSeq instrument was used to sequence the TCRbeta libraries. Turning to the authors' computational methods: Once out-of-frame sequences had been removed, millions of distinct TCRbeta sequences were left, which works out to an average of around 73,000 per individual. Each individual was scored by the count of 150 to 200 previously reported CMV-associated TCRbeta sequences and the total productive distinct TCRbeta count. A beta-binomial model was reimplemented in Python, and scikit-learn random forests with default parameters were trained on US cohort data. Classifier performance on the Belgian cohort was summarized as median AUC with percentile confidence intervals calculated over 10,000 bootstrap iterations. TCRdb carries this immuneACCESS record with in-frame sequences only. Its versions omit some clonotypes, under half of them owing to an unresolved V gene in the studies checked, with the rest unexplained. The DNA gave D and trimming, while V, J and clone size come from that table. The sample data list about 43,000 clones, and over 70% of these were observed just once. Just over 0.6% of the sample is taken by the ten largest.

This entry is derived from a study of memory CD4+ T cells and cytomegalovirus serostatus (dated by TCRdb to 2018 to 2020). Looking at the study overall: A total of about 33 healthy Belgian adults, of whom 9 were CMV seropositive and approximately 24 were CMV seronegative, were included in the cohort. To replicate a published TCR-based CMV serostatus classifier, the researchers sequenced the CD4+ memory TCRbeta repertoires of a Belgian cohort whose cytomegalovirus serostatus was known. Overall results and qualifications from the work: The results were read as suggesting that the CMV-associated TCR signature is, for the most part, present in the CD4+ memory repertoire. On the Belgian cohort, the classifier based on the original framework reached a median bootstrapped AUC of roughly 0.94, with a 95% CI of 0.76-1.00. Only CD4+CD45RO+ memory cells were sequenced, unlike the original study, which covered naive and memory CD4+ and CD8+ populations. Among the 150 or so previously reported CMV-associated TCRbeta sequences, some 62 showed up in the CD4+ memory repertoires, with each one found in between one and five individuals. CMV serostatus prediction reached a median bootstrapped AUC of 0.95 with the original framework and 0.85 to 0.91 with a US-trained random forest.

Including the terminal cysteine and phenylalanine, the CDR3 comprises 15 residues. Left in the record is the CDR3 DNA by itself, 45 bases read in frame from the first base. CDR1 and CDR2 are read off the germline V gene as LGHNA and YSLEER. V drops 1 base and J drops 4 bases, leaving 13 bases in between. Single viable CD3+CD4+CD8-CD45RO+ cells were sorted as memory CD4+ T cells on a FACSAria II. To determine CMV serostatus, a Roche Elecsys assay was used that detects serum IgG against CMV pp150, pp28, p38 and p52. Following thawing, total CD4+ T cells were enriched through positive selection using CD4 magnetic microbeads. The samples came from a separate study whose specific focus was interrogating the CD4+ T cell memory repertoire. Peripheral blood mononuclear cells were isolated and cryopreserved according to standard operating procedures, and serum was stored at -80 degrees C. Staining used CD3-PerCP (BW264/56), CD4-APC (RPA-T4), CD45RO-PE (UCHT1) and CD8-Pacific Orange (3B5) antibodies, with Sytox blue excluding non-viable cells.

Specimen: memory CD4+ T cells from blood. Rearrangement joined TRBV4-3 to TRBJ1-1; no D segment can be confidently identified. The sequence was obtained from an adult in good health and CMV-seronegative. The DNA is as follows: TGCGCCAGCAGCCAAGTGGACCTTCGCGGCACTGAAGCTTTCTTT. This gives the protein CASSQVDLRGTEAFF.